The 22 T cell receptor beta chains reported below all come from one sample, sequenced in a study of CD8+ T cells in alopecia areata. As the sequencing template, cDNA was produced by extracting RNA and reverse transcribing it. TCRdb keeps only in-frame clones here, not all; method: immunoSEQ multiplex PCR. The sample holds some 210,000 clones, around three fifths seen once. The input for sequencing was CD4+ T cells sorted from blood, taken at week 0. Every receptor here comes from a human donor with alopecia areata.

This sequence joins TRBV10-3 and TRBJ2-1; 11 bases fit TRBD2. The trim removed 6 bases at V and 10 bases at J, leaving 5 bases unmatched. Germline CDR1 reads ENHRY; CDR2 reads SYGVKD. The CDR3 sequence is 13 residues long. CDR3 bases: TGTGCCATCAGCACTAGCGGGGGTAACGAGCAGTTCTTC. It specifies CAISTSGGNEQFF.

This clone occurred many times. This chain links TRBV27 with TRBJ1-2; 9 nucleotides match TRBD1. CDR1 is MNHEY and CDR2 is SMNVEV in the germline V gene (reference sequence). The junction had 8 bases not matched to a gene; V was cut back by 4 bases and J by 5 bases. This CDR3 has 15 residues. The CDR3 bases are TGTGCCAGCAGTTCAACAGGGGGCGATTGGTATGGCTACACCTTC. This sequence encodes CASSSTGGDWYGYTF.

This clone was recorded only once. This chain connects TRBV5-1 to TRBJ2-3, with D possibly matching TRBD2 (6 bases). This CDR3 has 14 residues. V was clipped by 5 bases and J by 2 bases, with 12 bases between them. Germline lookup yields CDR1 SGHRS and CDR2 YFSETQ. CDR3 in amino acids: CASSRDSPTDTQYF. DNA of the CDR3: TGCGCCAGCAGTCGGGACTCGCCCACAGATACGCAGTATTTT. Full variable domain (remainder filled in from reference TRBV5-1 and TRBJ2-3): KAGVTQTPRYLIKTRGQQVTLSCSPISGHRSVSWYQQTPGQGLQFLFEYFSETQRNKGNFPGRFSGRQFSNSRSEMNVSTLELGDSALYLCASSRDSPTDTQYFGPGTRLTVL.

This clone appeared once. The J gene is TRBJ2-7, the V gene TRBV4-1, with TRBD1 identical over 8 bases. The V segment lost 4 bases and the J segment 6 bases; nucleotides outside the gene matches: 2. The CDR3 is 12 residues long. Germline V gene lookup returns CDR1 MGHRA and CDR2 YSYEKL. The CDR3 DNA is TGCGCCAGCAGCCGCACAGGGGGCGAGCAGTACTTC. This gives the protein CASSRTGGEQYF.

This rearrangement joins TRBV30 to TRBJ2-2; 9 bases fit TRBD1. Trimming at V came to 7 bases and at J to 10 bases, leaving 13 bases not matched to a gene. The CDR3 sequence is 14 residues long. Germline V gene lookup returns CDR1 GTSNPN and CDR2 SVGIG (reference sequence). This CDR3 is CALVQGAFGAELFF. CDR3 coding DNA: TGTGCCTTGGTACAGGGGGCCTTCGGCGCGGAGCTGTTTTTT.

This clone was seen more than once but under ten times. The V call is TRBV9, the J call TRBJ1-6; 7 bases match TRBD1. The CDR3 covers 16 residues. Germline CDR1 and CDR2: SGDLS and YYNGEE. Trimming removed 0 bases from V and 9 bases from J; junction bases left unmatched: 9. CDR3 protein: CASSVVGDSGVSPLHF. As DNA, the CDR3 is TGTGCCAGCAGCGTAGTAGGGGACAGCGGAGTTTCACCCCTCCACTTT.

The V and J genes are TRBV25-1 and TRBJ1-1, with D perhaps matching TRBD1 (6 bases). The germline gives CDR1 MGHDK, CDR2 SYGVNS. Trimming shortened V by 1 base and J by 1 base, and 19 bases separated the two germline ends. The CDR3 has 18 residues. The CDR3: CASSESRGASSKNTEAFF. For the CDR3, the DNA is TGTGCCAGCAGTGAATCAAGGGGGGCCTCCTCTAAGAACACTGAAGCTTTCTTT.

This clone appeared once. This sequence joins TRBV29-1 and TRBJ1-1; 7 bases fit TRBD1. V was pared by 5 bases and J by 6 bases, with 9 bases of the junction left unmatched. The CDR3 is 13 amino acids. Looked up from germline, CDR1 is SQVTM and CDR2 is ANQGSEA. As DNA, the CDR3 is TGCAGCGTTTTCGACAGGGCGGTCGCTGAAGCTTTCTTT. Protein sequence: CSVFDRAVAEAFF. Looking up the rest from reference TRBV29-1 and TRBJ1-1 gives the full variable domain: SAVISQKPSRDICQRGTSLTIQCQVDSQVTMMFWYRQQPGQSLTLIATANQGSEATYESGFVIDKFPISRPNLTFSTLTVSNMSPEDSSIYLCSVFDRAVAEAFFGQGTRLTVV.

The chain couples TRBV7-2 to TRBJ2-2; TRBD2 matches 15 bases. CDR3 size: 16 residues. The ends lost 3 bases at V and 5 bases at J; junction bases unmatched: 1. Germline CDR1 and CDR2: SGHTA and FQGNSA. The CDR3 loop is CASSFGLAGGTGELFF. Written as DNA, the CDR3 is TGTGCCAGCAGCTTCGGACTAGCGGGAGGGACCGGGGAGCTGTTTTTT. The entire variable domain, with the rest obtained from reference TRBV7-2 and TRBJ2-2, is as follows: GAGVSQSPSNKVTEKGKDVELRCDPISGHTALYWYRQSLGQGLEFLIYFQGNSAPDKSGLPSDRFSAERTGGSVSTLTIQRTQQEDSAVYLCASSFGLAGGTGELFFGEGSRLTVL.

This clone was seen only a few times. This chain connects TRBV6-6 to TRBJ1-1; 9 bases align to TRBD1. V was clipped by 4 bases and J by 4 bases; unmatched bases: 7. CDR3 length equals 15 residues. CDR1 is MNHNY and CDR2 is SVGAGI in the germline V gene (reference sequence). The CDR3 is CASSSQQGAGTEAFF. In DNA form, the CDR3 reads TGTGCCAGCAGTTCTCAACAGGGGGCAGGCACTGAAGCTTTCTTT.

J is TRBJ1-4 and V is TRBV27; TRBD1 is a possible D gene (6 bases). The V gene's germline CDR1 is MNHEY and CDR2 SMNVEV (reference sequence). This CDR3 contains 14 residues. Between the trimmed V and J ends, which lost 6 bases and 4 bases, there was a span of 12 bases. CDR3 coding DNA: TGTGCCAGCAGCCTCCAGGGGATTAATGAAAAACTGTTTTTT. This sequence encodes CASSLQGINEKLFF.

The chain has TRBV29-1 and TRBJ2-4, with D hard to call. Trimming took 6 bases from V and 3 from J, leaving 15 bases between them. CDR1 and CDR2 from the germline V gene are SQVTM and ANQGSEA. The CDR3 sequence is 14 residues long. The CDR3 is CSVSIGPNKNIQYF. Here the CDR3 DNA reads TGCAGCGTATCAATCGGACCGAACAAAAACATTCAGTACTTC.

With regard to this clone: The junction departs from germline at one end; a sequencing error may be responsible. This chain uses TRBV5-6 with TRBJ1-2; D unclear. Germline V gives CDR1 SGHDT, CDR2 YYEEEE. The CDR3 is 9 residues long. CDR3: CASSSERAF. CDR3 coding DNA: TGTGCCAGCAGCTCCGAGCGGGCCTTC.

Concerning this clone itself: Other DNA sequences in the same sample also yield this CDR3. This sequence joins TRBV10-3 and TRBJ1-1; 7 nucleotides align to TRBD1. Germline CDR1 and CDR2: ENHRY and SYGVKD. Germline trimming cut 6 bases from V and 1 base from J; bases unmatched to any gene: 2. The CDR3 extends over 13 amino acids. The CDR3 protein is CAIRDRPNTEAFF. Written as DNA, the CDR3 is TGTGCCATCAGGGACAGGCCGAACACTGAAGCTTTCTTT.

This chain joins TRBV7-6 and TRBJ2-1; D gene unclear. Germline lookup yields CDR1 SGHVS and CDR2 FNYEAQ. The CDR3 loop spans 15 amino acids. With 1 base removed from V and 4 bases from J, the gap between germline ends came to 11 bases. CDR3 protein: CASSLVEADYNEQFF. CDR3 coding DNA: TGTGCCAGCAGCTTAGTTGAGGCGGATTACAATGAGCAGTTCTTC.

This clone was seen more than once but under ten times. J is TRBJ2-1 and V is TRBV27; D possibly corresponds to TRBD2 (6 bases). The CDR3 covers 15 residues. Germline CDR1 MNHEY, CDR2 SMNVEV (reference sequence). V lost 8 bases to trimming and J lost 7 bases, with 21 bases between them. The CDR3 region is CASGANSGVANEQFF. CDR3 nucleotides: TGTGCCAGCGGGGCGAACTCGGGAGTAGCAAATGAGCAGTTCTTC.

This chain uses TRBV7-2 with TRBJ1-1; 8 nucleotides line up with TRBD1. The CDR3 runs 17 residues. Unmatched junction bases numbered 8, after V lost 1 base and J lost 1 base. Germline V gene lookup returns CDR1 SGHTA and CDR2 FQGNSA. CDR3 coding DNA: TGTGCCAGCAGCTTAGTTGGGCAGGGGGCGGAGAACACTGAAGCTTTCTTT. It yields the protein CASSLVGQGAENTEAFF.

This clone has a handful of counts. The chain employs TRBV30 and TRBJ1-1, with D perhaps TRBD1 (5 bases). Germline V gene lookup returns CDR1 GTSNPN and CDR2 SVGIG (reference sequence). The CDR3 loop spans 11 amino acids. Trimming left V 8 bases short and J 1 base short, with 8 bases between. DNA for the CDR3: TGTGCCCGGGACTGGAACACTGAAGCTTTCTTT. It encodes CARDWNTEAFF.

This clone was seen a handful of times. This chain joins TRBV7-2 and TRBJ1-6; 9 positions agree with TRBD1. The CDR3 length is 17 residues. The V and J ends lost 1 base and 9 bases, in that order; junction bases with no gene match: 10. Germline V gene sequence: CDR1 SGHTA, CDR2 FQGNSA. Here the CDR3 reads CASSLEGQGRSSSPLHF. DNA for the CDR3: TGTGCCAGCAGCTTAGAGGGACAGGGAAGAAGTAGTTCACCCCTCCACTTT.

The chain recombines TRBV15 with TRBJ2-5, with D hard to call. The V gene's germline CDR1 is LNHNV and CDR2 YYDKDF (reference sequence). Trimming stripped 3 bases from V and 7 bases from J, with 15 bases between. The CDR3 consists of 14 residues. The CDR3 sequence is CATSRPGQLGTQYF. The CDR3 DNA reads as TGTGCCACCAGCAGGCCGGGCCAACTGGGGACCCAGTACTTC.

The CDR3 coding sequence is TGTGCCAGCAGTTTAACTAGCGGGAGGACAGATACGCAGTATTTT. Its translation: CASSLTSGRTDTQYF. The chain is built from TRBV6-1 and TRBJ2-3, with 12 bases matching TRBD2. Germline V gene data show CDR1 as MNHNS and CDR2 as SASEGT. The CDR3 contains 15 residues. Trimming removed 5 bases from V and 3 bases from J; junction bases left unmatched: 3.

The V and J genes are TRBV6-5 and TRBJ1-5; D unresolved. Trimming shortened V by 6 bases and J by 2 bases, and 5 bases separated the two germline ends. This CDR3 is 12 amino acids long. Germline CDR1 MNHEY, CDR2 SVGAGI. In nucleotides, the CDR3 is TGTGCCAGCAGCGAGGGCAATCAGCCCCAGCATTTT. Protein: CASSEGNQPQHF.